This TCR beta chain was sequenced in a study of T-cell memory formation after mild COVID-19. One entry per CDR3 protein, called by TCRdb with MiXCR from the 5' RACE reads. The sample lists approximately 180,000 distinct CDR3 sequences; 16% were seen once. The sample holds a few counts of this clonotype. This TCR derives from an adult woman who had mild COVID-19 (a few samples of this study predate the infection). Cell type and time point are not known. Sequencing was carried out using PBMCs or a T cell subset sorted from them (not recorded which).

The CDR3 here is CSAQGQPNQPQHF. Here the CDR3 DNA reads TGCAGTGCTCAGGGACAGCCCAATCAGCCCCAGCATTTT. V is TRBV20-1 and J is TRBJ1-5; 7 bases map to TRBD1. With V trimmed by 5 bases and J by 3 bases, 4 bases remained unmatched. CDR3 length: 13 residues. Looked up from germline, CDR1 is DFQATT and CDR2 is SNEGSKA (reference sequence).